The sequence of this T cell receptor (beta chain) was determined in a study of T cell responses to AZD1222 COVID-19 vaccine. Sequencing was performed with immunoSEQ multiplex PCR; in TCRdb, only in-frame clones are kept and a portion is missing. The top ten hold 15% to 20% of the sample, which has around 100,000 clones, about 89% seen once. Overall study results and limits: Once two AZD1222 doses were given, Spike-specific TCR breadth and depth went up.

V dropped 4 bases and J dropped 3; count of bases not matched to a gene: 6. CDR3 length: 16 residues. CDR1 SGHRS and CDR2 YFSETQ come from the germline V gene. Concerning this clone: Its antigen is still unknown.

The chain joins TRBV5-1 to TRBJ2-2; 10 nucleotides agree with TRBD2. Sequenced material: peripheral blood, taken on day 0 of AZD1222 vaccination. This clonotype originated in an adult in good health. CDR3 in DNA: TGCGCCAGCAGCCCCACTAGCGGGATGTACACCGGGGAGCTGTTTTTT. Protein: CASSPTSGMYTGELFF.